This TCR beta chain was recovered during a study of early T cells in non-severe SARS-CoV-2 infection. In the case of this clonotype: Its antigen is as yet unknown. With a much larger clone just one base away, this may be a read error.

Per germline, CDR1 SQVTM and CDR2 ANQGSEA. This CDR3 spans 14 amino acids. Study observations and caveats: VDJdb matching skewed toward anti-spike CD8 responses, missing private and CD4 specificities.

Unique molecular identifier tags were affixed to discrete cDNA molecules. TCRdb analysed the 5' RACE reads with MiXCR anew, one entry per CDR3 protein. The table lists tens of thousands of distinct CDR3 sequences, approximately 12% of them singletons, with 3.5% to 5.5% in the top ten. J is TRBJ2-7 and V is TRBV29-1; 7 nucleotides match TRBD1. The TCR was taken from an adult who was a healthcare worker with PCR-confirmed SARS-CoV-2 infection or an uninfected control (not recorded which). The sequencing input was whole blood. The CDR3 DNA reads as TGCAGCGCGCGCCGGGACAGCACATACTACGAGCTGTACTTC. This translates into CSARRDSTYYELYF.